The 10 T cell receptor beta chains reported below all come from one sample, sequenced in a study of monozygotic twins with inflammatory bowel disease. TCRdb re-called the 5' RACE reads and catalogs CDR3 proteins one per entry, DNA excluded. Its clone listing holds roughly 100,000 distinct CDR3 sequences. The sample was blood. The source is a human donor with ulcerative colitis or Crohn's disease, or a healthy co-twin of an affected twin (not recorded which).

The chain combines TRBV9 with TRBJ2-1; TCRdb lists TRBD1, though no DNA is available to test this call. The CDR3 spans 15 residues. Germline assignment: CDR1 SGDLS and CDR2 YYNGEE. The CDR3 is CASSDRDRAPHEQFF. Full variable domain (outside the CDR3, taken from reference TRBV9 and TRBJ2-1): DSGVTQTPKHLITATGQRVTLRCSPRSGDLSVYWYQQSLDQGLQFLIQYYNGEERAKGNILERFSAQQFPDLHSELNLSSLELGDSALYFCASSDRDRAPHEQFFGPGTRLTVL.

This chain links TRBV6-5 with TRBJ2-3; TCRdb's D call, TRBD2, is unchecked because there is no DNA. The germline V gene encodes CDR1 MNHEY and CDR2 SVGAGI. This CDR3 is 16 amino acids long. CDR3 region: CASSYSSWEGLDTQYF.

The rearrangement joins TRBV4-2 to TRBJ2-7; TCRdb indicates TRBD2, and absent DNA this call remains unverified. Germline V CDR1 and CDR2: LGHNA, YNFKEQ. The CDR3 consists of 20 residues. The CDR3 region is CASSPRTQTSGTPNGGEQYF.

The J gene is TRBJ2-2, the V gene TRBV6-1; the TCRdb call, TRBD2, lacks DNA for checking. The CDR3 has 15 residues. Germline-derived CDR1 and CDR2 are MNHNS and SASEGT. CDR3 in amino acids: CATRSGGSNTGELFF.

This rearrangement joins TRBV20-1 to TRBJ1-6; TCRdb's D call of TRBD1 is untestable without DNA. Germline V gene lookup returns CDR1 DFQATT and CDR2 SNEGSKA (reference sequence). The CDR3 sequence is 16 residues long. The CDR3 reads CSANPRTGVGNSPLHF.

The rearrangement joins TRBV24-1 to TRBJ2-5; there is no DNA to check the TCRdb D call of TRBD2. Germline V lookup: CDR1 KGHDR, CDR2 SFDVKD. This CDR3 region has 15 residues. CDR3 sequence reads: CATSDGTSGQETQYF.

This chain uses TRBV4-3 with TRBJ2-1; the TCRdb call, TRBD1, lacks DNA for checking. Per the germline V gene, CDR1 is LGHNA and CDR2 is YSLEER. The length of the CDR3 is 17 residues. The CDR3 sequence: CASSQDLSASAFGEQFF.

CDR3 amino acids: CASHRDYNQPQHF. The V call is TRBV19, the J call TRBJ1-5. The CDR3 consists of 13 residues. CDR1 and CDR2 (germline): LNHDA, SQIVND (reference sequence). The whole variable domain, filled in from reference TRBV19 and TRBJ1-5, reads DGGITQSPKYLFRKEGQNVTLSCEQNLNHDAMYWYRQDPGQGLRLIYYSQIVNDFQKGDIAEGYSVSREKKESFPLTVTSAQKNPTAFYLCASHRDYNQPQHFGDGTRLSIL.

The chain is built from TRBV11-2 and TRBJ2-1; TCRdb names TRBD2, which stays unverified in the absence of DNA. Germline V lookup: CDR1 SGHAT, CDR2 FQNNGV. The CDR3 is 14 amino acids. The CDR3: CASRVAGGMNEQFF.

V and J are TRBV12-3 or TRBV12-4 and TRBJ2-4; TCRdb's D call of TRBD1 is untestable without DNA. The CDR3 is 11 amino acids. CDR3 protein: CASISLGVWDF.